The 19 T cell receptor beta chains in this list originate from one sample, sequenced in a study of blood T cell repertoires in COVID-19. Here immunoSEQ multiplex PCR was the method, and the copy in TCRdb shows in-frame clones only, minus some. The data hold nearly 250,000 clones, with more than 70% observed a single time. The source material was peripheral blood. The receptor source for this set is a woman older than 75 with COVID-19, enrolled during active disease.

Only one count was recorded for this clone. This sequence joins TRBV3-1 (or the pseudogene TRBV3-2) and TRBJ1-5; tentatively, D is TRBD1 (5 bases). This CDR3 is built from 12 residues. Germline V gene data show CDR1 as LGHDT and CDR2 as YNNKEL (reference sequence). Trimming left V 5 bases short and J 11 bases short, with 13 bases between. The DNA for the CDR3 is TGTGCCAGCAGCTCGCAGGGCAAGGCCCAGCATTTT. As protein: CASSSQGKAQHF.

V gene TRBV3-1 (or the pseudogene TRBV3-2) combines with J gene TRBJ1-2; the D gene is possibly TRBD1 (6 bases). The CDR3 contains 13 residues. V lost 4 bases, J lost 8 bases, and 14 bases lay in between. CDR1 LGHDT and CDR2 YNNKEL come from the germline V gene (reference sequence). CDR3 protein: CASSPSGARGYTF. The CDR3 DNA is TGTGCCAGCAGCCCCTCAGGGGCGCGCGGCTACACCTTC.

This chain connects TRBV5-6 to TRBJ1-5, with D unclear. Trimming stripped 4 bases from V and 6 bases from J, with 17 bases between. CDR3 length equals 15 residues. Germline V CDR1 and CDR2: SGHDT, YYEEEE. This chain's CDR3 is CASSPGPSGSQPQHF. CDR3 DNA sequence: TGTGCCAGCAGCCCGGGCCCTTCGGGGAGTCAGCCCCAGCATTTT.

This chain uses TRBV28 with TRBJ1-1; TRBD1 matches at 8 bases. CDR3 length equals 16 residues. The germline gives CDR1 MDHEN, CDR2 SYDVKM. After removal of 3 bases from V and 8 bases from J, the junction contained 14 bases not matched to a gene. As DNA, the CDR3 is TGTGCCAGCAGTTTGCGCTCGCCGGCAGGGACAGGAGAAGCTTTCTTT. Translating it yields CASSLRSPAGTGEAFF.

The chain has TRBV10-1 and TRBJ1-1, with D maybe TRBD1 (5 bases). V was clipped by 6 bases and J by 1 base, with 12 bases between them. From germline, CDR1 is WNHNN and CDR2 SYGVQD (reference sequence). This CDR3 spans 14 amino acids. CDR3 nucleotide sequence: TGCGCCAGCAGGCCGGGACTCGCGAACACTGAAGCTTTCTTT. It translates to CASRPGLANTEAFF.

The rearrangement joins TRBV5-1 to TRBJ2-1; TRBD1 matches at 10 bases. Looked up from germline, CDR1 is SGHRS and CDR2 is YFSETQ. V lost 5 bases to trimming and J lost 5 bases; unmatched junction nucleotides: 7. This CDR3 region has 15 residues. The CDR3, as DNA: TGCGCCAGCAGAACGCCCGGGACAGGGGACAATGAGCAGTTCTTC. It translates to CASRTPGTGDNEQFF.

This clone was observed a single time. The genes are TRBV6-5 and TRBJ2-7, with 9 nucleotides matching TRBD1. The germline V gene has CDR1 MNHEY and CDR2 SVGAGI. This CDR3 contains 15 residues. V was clipped by 6 bases and J by 3 bases; unmatched bases: 9. CDR3 amino acids: CASSRSGTGYYEQYF. The DNA for the CDR3 is TGTGCCAGCAGCCGCTCCGGGACAGGGTACTACGAGCAGTACTTC.

The gene calls are TRBV7-4 and TRBJ2-2; 8 bases line up with TRBD2. Germline V lookup: CDR1 SGHVT, CDR2 SQSDAQ. J lost 6 bases, V lost 2 bases, and 11 bases had no gene match. This CDR3 spans 17 amino acids. The CDR3 spells CASSLLPRGATPGELFF. DNA for the CDR3: TGTGCCAGCAGCTTACTCCCGCGGGGGGCAACCCCCGGGGAGCTGTTTTTT.

DNA of the CDR3: TGTGCCAGCAGCCAAGCTCCGGGGGGCAATGAGCAGTTCTTC. It translates to CASSQAPGGNEQFF. The chain couples TRBV3-1 (or the pseudogene TRBV3-2) to TRBJ2-1; 7 nucleotides line up with TRBD2. This CDR3 is built from 14 residues. With V trimmed by 1 base and J by 6 bases, 3 bases remained unmatched. Germline V gives CDR1 LGHDT, CDR2 YNNKEL (reference sequence).

The gene calls are TRBV4-2 and TRBJ2-2; D unresolved. Trimming stripped 1 base from V and 2 bases from J, with 17 bases between. Germline CDR1 reads LGHNA; CDR2 reads YNFKEQ. The CDR3 is made up of 18 amino acids. The CDR3 DNA reads as TGTGCCAGCAGCCAAGGGTCTCCTAGTCCCCTAAACACCGGGGAGCTGTTTTTT. Protein sequence: CASSQGSPSPLNTGELFF.

In this sample, this clone turned up once. This sequence joins TRBV3-1 (or the pseudogene TRBV3-2) and TRBJ2-5; 9 nucleotides line up with TRBD2. The CDR3 sequence is 14 residues long. J was trimmed by 3 bases and V by 4 bases; bases with no gene match: 3. The germline gives CDR1 LGHDT, CDR2 YNNKEL (reference sequence). The CDR3 sequence is CASSPRGGEETQYF. The CDR3 DNA reads TGTGCCAGCAGCCCGCGGGGGGGCGAAGAGACCCAGTACTTC.

The gene calls are TRBV20-1 and TRBJ1-2; the D gene is possibly TRBD1 (6 bases). CDR1 DFQATT and CDR2 SNEGSKA come from the germline V gene (reference sequence). With 3 bases removed from V and 7 bases from J, the gap between germline ends came to 18 bases. The CDR3 length is 14 residues. CDR3 loop: CSASRVPGVSGYTF. In DNA, the CDR3 is TGCAGTGCTAGTCGGGTGCCAGGGGTTAGTGGCTACACCTTC.

DNA of the CDR3: TGTGCCAGCAGCAAATTTCTCTGCCACAGAACCCCCAATCAGCCCCAGCATTTT. This sequence encodes CASSKFLCHRTPNQPQHF. The genes are TRBV21-1 and TRBJ1-5; the table's D call, TRBD1, has no DNA check behind it. TRBV21-1 is marked as a pseudogene. The CDR3 covers 18 residues.

A single count supports this clone. The chain employs TRBV6-2 or TRBV6-3 and TRBJ2-5; 9 nucleotides match TRBD2. Germline trimming cut 6 bases from V and 5 bases from J; bases unmatched to any gene: 10. The germline CDR1 and CDR2 sequences are MNHEY and SVGEGT. The CDR3 has 15 amino acids. The CDR3 DNA sequence: TGTGCCAGCAGCCATCCGGGACTAGCCCGGGAGACCCAGTACTTC. Protein: CASSHPGLARETQYF.

This chain links TRBV7-2 with TRBJ1-5; D is perhaps TRBD1 (6 bases). Per germline, CDR1 SGHTA and CDR2 FQGNSA. The CDR3 extends over 14 amino acids. Trimming removed 3 bases from V and 6 bases from J, with 12 bases in between. CDR3 region: CASSLDSATQPQHF. CDR3 DNA sequence: TGTGCCAGCAGCTTGGACAGTGCAACTCAGCCCCAGCATTTT.

The V and J genes are TRBV6-1 and TRBJ1-2, with D perhaps TRBD1 (5 bases). The V end lost 4 bases, the J end lost 3 bases, and 18 bases lay between the germline ends. The CDR3 totals 16 residues. Germline values: CDR1 MNHNS, CDR2 SASEGT. CDR3 in DNA: TGTGCCAGCAGTGGGGGCGGCAGGGCAGGAGACTATGGCTACACCTTC. Amino acids: CASSGGGRAGDYGYTF.

The chain recombines TRBV19 with TRBJ2-2; the D is unclear. Germline CDR1 is LNHDA and CDR2 is SQIVND (reference sequence). V shed 9 bases and J shed 6 bases, with 8 bases lying between them. The CDR3 spans 11 residues. The CDR3 DNA reads TGTGCCAGAACGGTCCCCGGGGAGCTGTTTTTT. Translating gives CARTVPGELFF.

This chain uses TRBV24-1 with TRBJ2-3; D possibly corresponds to TRBD1 (6 bases). The V gene lost 2 bases and the J gene lost 3 bases, with 8 bases spanning the gap. Germline V gene sequence: CDR1 KGHDR, CDR2 SFDVKD. This CDR3 region has 14 residues. CDR3 sequence reads: CATSDSQGTDTQYF. The CDR3 region has the DNA TGTGCCACCAGTGATTCCCAGGGGACAGATACGCAGTATTTT.

V gene TRBV5-4 combines with J gene TRBJ1-5; 10 bases align to TRBD1. The CDR3 covers 15 residues. CDR1 is SGHNT and CDR2 is YYREEE in the germline V gene (reference sequence). Trimming cost V 4 bases and J 5 bases; bases outside gene matches: 6. The CDR3 DNA reads TGTGCCAGCAGCAGCGGGACAGGGGATTATCAGCCCCAGCATTTT. Its translation: CASSSGTGDYQPQHF.